Sequencing of this TCR beta chain was carried out in a study of Graves' ophthalmopathy and Graves' hyperthyroidism. About the study: Samples of peripheral blood were obtained at initial diagnosis, prior to treatment of any kind.

Germline loops: CDR1 SGHRS, CDR2 YFSETQ. The CDR3 consists of 15 residues. The junction had 6 bases not matched to a gene; V was cut back by 5 bases and J by 2 bases. The study amplified TCR beta CDR3 regions using RNA transcripts. Scientists carried out first-round RT-PCR using HTBI primers and then a second-round multiplex PCR. MiXCR was run by TCRdb on the multiplex PCR reads, yielding one entry per CDR3 protein. The table has some 240,000 distinct CDR3 sequences, around 42% seen once. Ophthalmopathy donors showed moderate-to-severe activity, CAS ≥3, NOSPECS ≥4 and a duration under 3 months. The study excluded patients with other autoimmune diseases, uncontrolled infections, pregnancy or lactation.

The sequence was obtained from an adult man with Graves' ophthalmopathy. The specimen was peripheral blood. The chain links TRBV5-1 to TRBJ1-4, with TRBD1 matching 7 bases. The CDR3 nucleotides are TGCGCCAGCAGGCCTACAGGGGCCACTAATGAAAAACTGTTTTTT. Protein product: CASRPTGATNEKLFF. Supplemented by reference TRBV5-1 and TRBJ1-4, the full variable domain reads KAGVTQTPRYLIKTRGQQVTLSCSPISGHRSVSWYQQTPGQGLQFLFEYFSETQRNKGNFPGRFSGRQFSNSRSEMNVSTLELGDSALYLCASRPTGATNEKLFFGSGTQLSVL.